These T cell receptor beta chains were read from a single sample in a study of Graves' ophthalmopathy and Graves' hyperthyroidism. TCRdb passed the multiplex PCR reads through MiXCR, listing each CDR3 protein once. This sample has over 500,000 distinct CDR3 sequences; 22% occur once, and the top ten carry approximately 6.9%. Sequenced sample: peripheral blood. These TCRs come from a woman aged 18-29 years with stable Graves' hyperthyroidism. Some clones in this sample may be carry-over from other donors' samples. Both conserved end residues are part of each CDR3. D genes are given only for firm matches. Size tells how often a clone was seen (once, few, many) or the class of an expanded clone, and some rows leave it out.

clone_size,cdr3_length,v_call,j_call,d_call,cdr3_nt,cdr3_aa
-,14,TRBV6-1,TRBJ2-7,-,TGTGCCAGCAGTGAAGTTGGCAGGTTCATCGAGCAGTACTTC,CASSEVGRFIEQYF
many,15,TRBV2,TRBJ2-5,-,TGTGCCAGCAGTGAAAGGGCCAGCAGTGGAGAGACCCAGTACTTC,CASSERASSGETQYF
many,13,TRBV7-3,TRBJ2-7,TRBD1,TGTGCCAGCAGTTTTGGACAGGGTAGCGAGCAGTACTTC,CASSFGQGSEQYF
many,16,TRBV28,TRBJ2-7,-,TGTGCCAGCAGTCCCTCCCCAGGACAGAAAACCTACGAGCAGTACTTC,CASSPSPGQKTYEQYF
many,16,TRBV12-3/TRBV12-4,TRBJ1-2,-,TGTGCCAGCAGTCCCACGGACGGGAAAGAGCAGTATGGCTACACCTTC,CASSPTDGKEQYGYTF
many,17,TRBV12-3/TRBV12-4,TRBJ2-7,TRBD2,TGTGCCAGCAGCTTTTTTCCACGAGGGACTAAACCCTACGAGCAGTACTTC,CASSFFPRGTKPYEQYF
many,13,TRBV9,TRBJ1-2,-,TGTGCCAGCAGCTCCGCGATCGAGTATGGCTACACCTTC,CASSSAIEYGYTF
many,15,TRBV6-5,TRBJ1-2,TRBD1,TGTGCCAGCAGTTTCGGGACAGCCTTTAACTATGGCTACACCTTC,CASSFGTAFNYGYTF
many,15,TRBV12-3/TRBV12-4,TRBJ1-1,-,TGTGCCAGCAGTGACCGGGCGCGAGGGAACACTGAAGCTTTCTTT,CASSDRARGNTEAFF
many,14,TRBV20-1,TRBJ2-7,TRBD2,TGCAGTGCTAGCGGGAGGGCCGGTTTCTGGGAGCAGTACTTC,CSASGRAGFWEQYF
-,16,TRBV20-1,TRBJ2-5,TRBD1,TGCAGTGCTAGAGATAGGACAGGGCCAATCCAAGAGACCCAGTACTTC,CSARDRTGPIQETQYF
few,14,TRBV29-1,TRBJ1-1,-,TGCAGCGCAAGCCAGGGGTGGAGGAACACTGAAGCTTTCTTT,CSASQGWRNTEAFF
-,12,TRBV20-1,TRBJ2-1,-,TGCAGTGTCCCGGGACCTCGAGGTGAGCAGTTCTTC,CSVPGPRGEQFF
many,13,TRBV5-5,TRBJ1-5,TRBD1,TGTGCCAGCAGCTCGACAGGGGAACAGCCCCAGCTTTTT,CASSSTGEQPQLF
many,16,TRBV6-2/TRBV6-3,TRBJ1-5,TRBD1,TGTGCCAGCAGTTACTCGACAGGGTTCAGCAATCAGCCCCAGCATTTT,CASSYSTGFSNQPQHF
few,13,TRBV19,TRBJ2-7,-,TGTGCCGGTAGTTTCGGGACTTCAGGGGAGCAGTACTTC,CAGSFGTSGEQYF
many,15,TRBV9,TRBJ2-7,-,TGTGCCAGCAGCGTAGCCCTAGGTGATCCCTACGAGCAGTACTTC,CASSVALGDPYEQYF
many,13,TRBV30,TRBJ2-7,TRBD1,TGTGCCTGGAGAAGAGACAGGGGCTACGAGCAGTACTTC,CAWRRDRGYEQYF
-,20,TRBV28,TRBJ2-2,-,TGTGCCAGCAGTTCCGCCATCGCACGACAGCCATCCGTGGGGAACGGGGAGCTGTTTTTT,CASSSAIARQPSVGNGELFF
many,14,TRBV19,TRBJ1-1,-,TGTGCCAGTAGTATAGGGACATTGAACACTGAAGCTTTCTTT,CASSIGTLNTEAFF
-,14,TRBV6-5,TRBJ1-5,-,TGTGCCAGCAGTTACCTGCAGGGAGATCAGCCCCAGCATTTT,CASSYLQGDQPQHF
few,13,TRBV18,TRBJ2-5,-,TGTGCCAGCTCACCATGGGAAGAAGAGACCCAGTACTTC,CASSPWEEETQYF
few,13,TRBV19,TRBJ1-2,-,TGTGCCAGCCACCCCGTAGGGCAAGGAGGCTACACCTTC,CASHPVGQGGYTF
-,11,TRBV20-1,TRBJ1-1,-,TGCAGTGCTAGAGAGACCGCTCGTGCTTTCTTT,CSARETARAFF